These 11 T cell receptor beta chains came from one sample sequenced in a study of T cell responses to AZD1222 COVID-19 vaccine. Measured with immunoSEQ multiplex PCR; TCRdb has only the in-frame clones, and not every one. Here the sample spans fewer than 70,000 clones, 80% being singletons. Specimen: peripheral blood, collected 28 days after the second AZD1222 dose. Source of these receptors: an adult who received the AZD1222 COVID-19 vaccine.

This chain connects TRBV2 to TRBJ1-6; the match to TRBD1 covers 8 bases. Germline CDR1 and CDR2: SNHLY and FYNNEI. V dropped 6 bases and J dropped 7; count of bases not matched to a gene: 11. The CDR3 covers 16 residues. In DNA form, the CDR3 reads TGTGCCAGCAGAGATAGGACAGGGAACGCAAATTCACCCCTCCACTTT. Amino acid sequence: CASRDRTGNANSPLHF.

This chain connects TRBV7-9 to TRBJ1-3, with a tentative D call TRBD1 (5 bases). Germline CDR1 SEHNR, CDR2 FQNEAQ (reference sequence). Trimming stripped 4 bases from V and 0 bases from J, with 19 bases between. The CDR3 spans 18 residues. In nucleotides, the CDR3 is TGTGCCAGCAGCTCCACGGTCACGGGGGGAAACTCTGGAAACACCATATATTTT. This codes for CASSSTVTGGNSGNTIYF.

Only one count was recorded for this clone. This rearrangement joins TRBV5-1 to TRBJ2-3; TRBD2 aligns across 7 bases. The junction had 3 bases not matched to a gene; V was cut back by 6 bases and J by 2 bases. Germline V gene data show CDR1 as SGHRS and CDR2 as YFSETQ. The CDR3 runs 13 residues. CDR3 DNA: TGCGCCAGCACGAGCGGGGACACAGATACGCAGTATTTT. Its translation: CASTSGDTDTQYF.

The DNA for the CDR3 is TGTGCCAGCAGCGGTGACAGGGGGCGGGGTAATGAGCAGTTCTTC. Translating gives CASSGDRGRGNEQFF. The rearrangement uses TRBV5-4 and TRBJ2-1, with TRBD1 matching 10 bases. There are 15 residues in the CDR3. The V and J ends lost 4 bases and 7 bases, in that order; junction bases with no gene match: 8. Germline CDR1 reads SGHNT; CDR2 reads YYREEE (reference sequence).

This chain links TRBV27 with TRBJ1-6; D is possibly TRBD1 (6 bases). The CDR3 length is 14 residues. Germline-derived CDR1 and CDR2 are MNHEY and SMNVEV (reference sequence). Trimming removed 2 bases from V and 8 bases from J, with 10 bases in between. CDR3 protein: CASSLGPGDSPLHF. The DNA for the CDR3 is TGTGCCAGCAGTTTAGGTCCAGGGGATTCACCCCTCCACTTT.

This sequence joins TRBV7-2 and TRBJ2-1; no clear D gene. This CDR3 has 15 residues. CDR1 and CDR2 from the germline V gene are SGHTA and FQGNSA. Trimming cost V 1 base and J 6 bases, with 13 bases left between them. CDR3 in DNA: TGTGCCAGCAGCTTAGATATCTGGGTGGGCAATGAGCAGTTCTTC. Translated, it gives CASSLDIWVGNEQFF. Together with reference TRBV7-2 and TRBJ2-1, the CDR3 gives the full variable domain: GAGVSQSPSNKVTEKGKDVELRCDPISGHTALYWYRQSLGQGLEFLIYFQGNSAPDKSGLPSDRFSAERTGGSVSTLTIQRTQQEDSAVYLCASSLDIWVGNEQFFGPGTRLTVL.

A few counts support this clone. The J gene is TRBJ1-3, the V gene TRBV4-1; TRBD1 aligns across 8 bases. After removal of 1 base from V and 4 bases from J, the junction contained 9 bases not matched to a gene. The CDR3 loop spans 17 amino acids. CDR1 and CDR2 (germline): MGHRA, YSYEKL. CDR3: CASSQVGQGARGNTIYF. The CDR3 DNA sequence: TGCGCCAGCAGCCAAGTAGGTCAGGGGGCGAGGGGAAACACCATATATTTT.

This clone has more than one count but fewer than ten. This rearrangement joins TRBV4-3 to TRBJ2-1; D tentatively reads TRBD1 or TRBD2 (6 bases each). The CDR3 length is 17 residues. Germline V lookup: CDR1 LGHNA, CDR2 YSLEER. Trimming stripped 0 bases from V and 7 bases from J, with 19 bases between. CDR3 DNA: TGCGCCAGCAGCCAAGATCTAGTCCGGGGGCGCATGAATGAGCAGTTCTTC. This translates into CASSQDLVRGRMNEQFF.

V usage is TRBV7-9 and J usage is TRBJ1-6; no definite D call. The germline V and J ends were trimmed by 2 bases and 8 bases, with 7 bases remaining between them. Germline CDR1 and CDR2: SEHNR and FQNEAQ (reference sequence). The CDR3 covers 13 residues. The CDR3 bases are TGTGCCAGCAGCTTATATTCCGATTCACCCCTCCACTTT. Translated: CASSLYSDSPLHF.

This chain links TRBV2 with TRBJ2-6; D is uncertain. This CDR3 has 15 residues. Germline V lookup: CDR1 SNHLY, CDR2 FYNNEI. Trimming removed 4 bases from V and 0 bases from J, with 7 bases in between. CDR3 sequence: CASSGAYSGANVLTF. CDR3 coding DNA: TGTGCCAGCAGTGGAGCGTACTCTGGGGCCAACGTCCTGACTTTC.

The rearrangement uses TRBV7-6 and TRBJ2-7; 7 bases align to TRBD1. Germline values: CDR1 SGHVS, CDR2 FNYEAQ. The trim removed 5 bases at V and 0 bases at J, leaving 7 bases unmatched. The CDR3 is 15 residues long. CDR3 in amino acids: CASSPWTGLSYEQYF. CDR3 coding DNA: TGTGCCAGCAGCCCTTGGACAGGTCTCTCCTACGAGCAGTACTTC.